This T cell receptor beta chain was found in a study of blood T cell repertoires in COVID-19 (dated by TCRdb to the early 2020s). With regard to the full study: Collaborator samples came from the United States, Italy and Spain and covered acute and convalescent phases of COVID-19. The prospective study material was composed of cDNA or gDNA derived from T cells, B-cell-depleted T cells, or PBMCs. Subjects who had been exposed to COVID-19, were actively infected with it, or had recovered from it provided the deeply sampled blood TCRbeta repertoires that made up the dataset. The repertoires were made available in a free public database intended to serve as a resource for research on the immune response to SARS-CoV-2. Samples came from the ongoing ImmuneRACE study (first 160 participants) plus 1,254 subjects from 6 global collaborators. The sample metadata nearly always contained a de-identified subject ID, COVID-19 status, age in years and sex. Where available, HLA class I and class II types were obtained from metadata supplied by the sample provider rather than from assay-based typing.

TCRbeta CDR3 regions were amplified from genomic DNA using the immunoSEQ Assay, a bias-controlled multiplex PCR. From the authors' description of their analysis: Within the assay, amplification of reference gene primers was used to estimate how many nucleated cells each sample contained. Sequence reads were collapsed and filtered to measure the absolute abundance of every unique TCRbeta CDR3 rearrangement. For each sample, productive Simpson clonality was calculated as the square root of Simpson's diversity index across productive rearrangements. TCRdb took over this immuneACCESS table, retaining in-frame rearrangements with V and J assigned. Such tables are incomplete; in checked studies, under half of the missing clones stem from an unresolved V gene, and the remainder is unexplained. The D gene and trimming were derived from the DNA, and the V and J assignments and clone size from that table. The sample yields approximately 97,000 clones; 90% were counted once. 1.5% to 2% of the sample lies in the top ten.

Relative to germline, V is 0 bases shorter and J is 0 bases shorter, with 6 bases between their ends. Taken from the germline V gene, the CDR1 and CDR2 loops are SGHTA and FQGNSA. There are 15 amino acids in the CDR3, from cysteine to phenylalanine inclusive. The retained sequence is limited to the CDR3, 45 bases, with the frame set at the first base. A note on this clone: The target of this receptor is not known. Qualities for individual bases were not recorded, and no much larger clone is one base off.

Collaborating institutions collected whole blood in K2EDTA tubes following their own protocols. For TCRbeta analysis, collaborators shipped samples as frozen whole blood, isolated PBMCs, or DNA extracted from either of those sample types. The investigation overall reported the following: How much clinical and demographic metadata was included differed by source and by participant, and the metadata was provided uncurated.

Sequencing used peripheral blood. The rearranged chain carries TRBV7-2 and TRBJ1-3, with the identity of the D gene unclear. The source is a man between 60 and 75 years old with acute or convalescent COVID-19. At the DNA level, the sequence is TGTGCCAGCAGCTTAGCATACAGCTCTGGAAACACCATATATTTT. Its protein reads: CASSLAYSSGNTIYF.